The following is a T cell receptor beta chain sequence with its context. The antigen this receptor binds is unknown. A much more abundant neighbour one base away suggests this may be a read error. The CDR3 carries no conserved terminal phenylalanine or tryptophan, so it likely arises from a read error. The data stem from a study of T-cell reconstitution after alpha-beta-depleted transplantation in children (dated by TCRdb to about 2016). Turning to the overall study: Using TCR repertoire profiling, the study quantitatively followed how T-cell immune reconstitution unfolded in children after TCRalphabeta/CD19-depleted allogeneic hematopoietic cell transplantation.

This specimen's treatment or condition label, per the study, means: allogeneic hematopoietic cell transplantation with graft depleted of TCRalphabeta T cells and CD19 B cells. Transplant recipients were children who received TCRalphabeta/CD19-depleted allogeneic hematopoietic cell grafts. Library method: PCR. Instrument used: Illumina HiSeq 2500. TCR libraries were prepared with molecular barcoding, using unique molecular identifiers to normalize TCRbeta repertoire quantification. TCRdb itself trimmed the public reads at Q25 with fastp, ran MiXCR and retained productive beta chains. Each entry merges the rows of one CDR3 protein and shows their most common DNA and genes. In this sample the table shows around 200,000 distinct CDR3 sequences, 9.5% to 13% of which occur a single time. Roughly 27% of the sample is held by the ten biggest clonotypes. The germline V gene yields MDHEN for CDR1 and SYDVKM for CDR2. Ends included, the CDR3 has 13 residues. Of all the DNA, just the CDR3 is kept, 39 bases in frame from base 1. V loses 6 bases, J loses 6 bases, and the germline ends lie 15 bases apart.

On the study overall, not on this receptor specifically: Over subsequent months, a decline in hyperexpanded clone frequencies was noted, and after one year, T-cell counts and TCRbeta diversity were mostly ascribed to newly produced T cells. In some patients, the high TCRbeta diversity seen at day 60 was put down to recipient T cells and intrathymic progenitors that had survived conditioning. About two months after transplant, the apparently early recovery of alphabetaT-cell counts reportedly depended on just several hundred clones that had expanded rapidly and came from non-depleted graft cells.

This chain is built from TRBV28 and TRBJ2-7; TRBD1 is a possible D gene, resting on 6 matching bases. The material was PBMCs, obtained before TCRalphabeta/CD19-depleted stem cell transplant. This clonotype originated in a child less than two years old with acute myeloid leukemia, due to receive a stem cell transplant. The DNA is TGTGCCAGCAGGCGACAGGCACGAGGCGAGCAGTACTTG. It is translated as CASRRQARGEQYL.